The T cell receptor beta chain under discussion was sequenced for a study of OX40 agonist ivuxolimab in advanced cancers. This clone appeared a single time. Other DNA sequences in the sample encode the same CDR3. J was trimmed by 10 bases and V by 2 bases; bases with no gene match: 5. The CDR3 spans 15 residues. Germline values: CDR1 SGHNT, CDR2 YYREEE (reference sequence). Profiled with immunoSEQ multiplex PCR; TCRdb holds only in-frame clones, not every one. The top ten clones hold approximately 1.9% of a sample with 48,000 or so clones, more than 75% of them seen once. The TCR was taken from an adult with an advanced solid tumor such as melanoma, head and neck, liver or kidney cancer. V is TRBV5-4 and J is TRBJ1-6; the match to TRBD1 covers 11 bases. The sequences come from CD4+ or CD8+ T cells sorted from blood, collected in a trial of the OX40 agonist ivuxolimab. CDR3 sequence reads: CASSFGGQGGSPLHF. CDR3 sequence (DNA): TGTGCCAGCAGCTTTGGGGGACAGGGGGGCTCACCCCTCCACTTT. The complete variable domain, with remaining parts taken from reference TRBV5-4 and TRBJ1-6, reads ETGVTQSPTHLIKTRGQQVTLRCSSQSGHNTVSWYQQALGQGPQFIFQYYREEENGRGNFPPRFSGLQFPNYSSELNVNALELDDSALYLCASSFGGQGGSPLHFGNGTRLTVT.